A selection of T cell receptor beta chains follows, all from one sample in a study of blood T cells in healthy people across ages. TCRdb analysed the 5' RACE reads with MiXCR anew, one entry per CDR3 protein. This sample has around 600,000 distinct CDR3 sequences, with under 55% found just once. The sequenced material came from blood. The receptors were sampled from an elderly man in good health. Both conserved end residues are part of each CDR3. D genes are given only for firm matches. Some rows mark clone size as missing; the rest say once, few, many or name a class of expanded clone.

V gene	clone size	CDR3 length	D gene	J gene	CDR3 DNA	CDR3 protein
TRBV7-9	.	15	.	TRBJ2-2	TGTGCCAGCACCACGACAGGCCGAAACACCGGGGAGCTGTTTTTT	CASTTTGRNTGELFF
TRBV2	few	13	TRBD2	TRBJ2-1	TGTGCCAGCAATAGCGGGAGGACCGGTGAGCAGTTCTTC	CASNSGRTGEQFF
TRBV6-5	few	14	.	TRBJ2-1	TGTGCCAGCAGTTACGCGACAGGACCCAATGAGCAGTTCTTC	CASSYATGPNEQFF
TRBV20-1	.	12	.	TRBJ2-1	TGCAGTGCGCCGGGACCACACAAGGAGCAGTTCTTC	CSAPGPHKEQFF
TRBV10-3	few	13	TRBD1	TRBJ2-5	TGTGCCATCACTCAGGGGGCGGGTGAGACCCAGTACTTC	CAITQGAGETQYF
TRBV7-2	.	18	TRBD2	TRBJ2-1	TGTGCCAGCAGCTCCCATAGCGGGAGGGCCGCCCCCCCCAATGAGCAGTTCTTC	CASSSHSGRAAPPNEQFF
TRBV5-1	.	15	.	TRBJ2-1	TGCGCCAGCAGCTTGGTGGGGGTTTCCTACAATGAGCAGTTCTTC	CASSLVGVSYNEQFF
TRBV20-1	.	15	TRBD2	TRBJ2-7	TGCAGTGCTACTGAACCGGGACTAGTGGCCTACGAGCAGTACTTC	CSATEPGLVAYEQYF
TRBV7-2	.	15	.	TRBJ1-2	TGTGCCAGCTCTTTTCAGACAGTCGATAACTATGGCTACACCTTC	CASSFQTVDNYGYTF
TRBV7-2	few	13	.	TRBJ2-7	TGTGCCAGCAGCTTAGGACCGGGCCGCGAGCAGTACTTC	CASSLGPGREQYF
TRBV7-2	few	15	.	TRBJ1-2	TGTGCCAGCAGCTTCCAAAGGCTTAGCCGGGATGGCTACACCTTC	CASSFQRLSRDGYTF
TRBV20-1	few	15	TRBD2	TRBJ2-3	TGCAGTGCTTCGGGACTAGCGGGGGGGAAAGATACGCAGTATTTT	CSASGLAGGKDTQYF
TRBV7-2	.	15	.	TRBJ2-7	TGTGCCAGCAGCTCACAGGGCCCTAGCTCCTACGAGCAGTACTTC	CASSSQGPSSYEQYF
TRBV6-4	.	14	TRBD1	TRBJ2-1	TGTGCCAGCAGCCCGGGACAGGCTAGCAATGAGCAGTTCTTC	CASSPGQASNEQFF
TRBV6-5	many	14	TRBD1	TRBJ2-1	TGTGCCAGCAGTCCCGGGACAGGGTCTGTTGAGCAGTTCTTC	CASSPGTGSVEQFF
TRBV10-3	.	16	.	TRBJ1-5	TGTGCCATCAGTGAGTCGGGCAGGGGACTAAATCAGCCCCAGCATTTT	CAISESGRGLNQPQHF
TRBV20-1	once	14	TRBD1	TRBJ2-1	TGCAGTGCGAGGGACAGCGTCTCCTACAATGAGCAGTTCTTC	CSARDSVSYNEQFF
TRBV3-1	.	17	TRBD2	TRBJ2-3	TGTGCCAGCAGCCAATCGTTACTAGCGGGAGCGATAGATACGCAGTATTTT	CASSQSLLAGAIDTQYF
TRBV20-1	few	16	.	TRBJ2-1	TGCAGTGCTAGAGCTACCACTGAGCGGAGATACAATGAGCAGTTCTTC	CSARATTERRYNEQFF
TRBV20-1	.	15	.	TRBJ2-1	TGCAGTGCTCCCCAGTGGCCCCGGAGCGGGAATGAGCAGTTCTTC	CSAPQWPRSGNEQFF
TRBV6-5	once	15	TRBD1	TRBJ2-5	TGTGCCAGCAGTTACTCGACAGGGGAAGGGGAGACCCAGTACTTC	CASSYSTGEGETQYF
TRBV20-1	.	12	.	TRBJ2-5	TGCAGTGCTAGTCGATCCCAAGAGACCCAGTACTTC	CSASRSQETQYF
TRBV5-4	.	14	.	TRBJ1-2	TGTGCCAGCAGCTGGTCAGCAGGGGACTATGGCTACACCTTC	CASSWSAGDYGYTF
TRBV12-3/TRBV12-4	few	16	TRBD2	TRBJ2-3	TGTGCCAGCAGTTTAGGCCCCTCTTCTAGCGGGGCGACGCAGTATTTT	CASSLGPSSSGATQYF
TRBV7-2	.	17	TRBD2	TRBJ2-5	TGTGCCAGCAGCTTATTAAGGACTAGCGGGGGTAAAGAGACCCAGTACTTC	CASSLLRTSGGKETQYF
TRBV2	.	11	.	TRBJ1-1	TGTGTCAGCAGTGAAGTTGCTGAAGCTTTCTTT	CVSSEVAEAFF
TRBV5-1	.	14	TRBD2	TRBJ2-1	TGCGCCAGCAGCTTCTCGGGGGGGGCGAATGAGCAGTTCTTC	CASSFSGGANEQFF
TRBV29-1	.	14	.	TRBJ2-5	TGCAGCGTTGAAGAATCGGAGTTGGGAGAGACCCAGTACTTC	CSVEESELGETQYF
TRBV20-1	few	13	.	TRBJ2-3	TGCAGTGCTAGGCTCCCTAGCACAGATACGCAGTATTTT	CSARLPSTDTQYF
TRBV12-3/TRBV12-4	few	18	TRBD2	TRBJ2-2	TGTGCCAGCAGTTCCTCTAGCGGGGGTCTTCATAACACCGGGGAGCTGTTTTTT	CASSSSSGGLHNTGELFF
TRBV28	many	13	.	TRBJ2-1	TGTGCCAGCAGCCCCGACACCTACAATGAGCAGTTCTTC	CASSPDTYNEQFF
TRBV29-1	many	19	TRBD2	TRBJ2-7	TGCAGCGTTGAAATGTGGATGGGGGTAGCGGGAGGACAGCACTACGAGCAGTACTTC	CSVEMWMGVAGGQHYEQYF
TRBV6-4	.	19	TRBD2	TRBJ2-5	TGTGCCAGCGAGCGCGGGCGGGAGTTGGTCCTGTTCGCTCAAGAGACCCAGTACTTC	CASERGRELVLFAQETQYF
TRBV9	.	16	.	TRBJ1-2	TGTGCCAGCAGCGTAGTAGCCCAGGGGCTAAACTATGGCTACACCTTC	CASSVVAQGLNYGYTF
TRBV20-1	.	14	.	TRBJ1-1	TGCAGTGCTAGAGGCATGGAGGCGAACACTGAAGCTTTCTTT	CSARGMEANTEAFF
TRBV7-9	few	14	TRBD2	TRBJ2-1	TGTGCCAGCAGCCCAAGAGCGGGGGGGCATGAGCAGTTCTTC	CASSPRAGGHEQFF
TRBV29-1	few	14	.	TRBJ2-5	TGCAGCGTTGGCGGCAGACCAAACCAAGAGACCCAGTACTTC	CSVGGRPNQETQYF
TRBV10-3	.	13	.	TRBJ1-1	TGTGCCATCAGTACACAGGAGAACACTGAAGCTTTCTTT	CAISTQENTEAFF
TRBV3-1	.	14	.	TRBJ2-7	TGTGCCAGCACCAGGACGTTTTCAACCTACGAGCAGTACTTC	CASTRTFSTYEQYF
TRBV2	.	12	.	TRBJ2-1	TGTGCCAGCAGTCCACTGGGTGATGAGCAGTTCTTC	CASSPLGDEQFF
TRBV29-1	few	13	TRBD1	TRBJ2-5	TGCAGCGGGAAGACAGGGGGCGCAGAGACCCAGTACTTC	CSGKTGGAETQYF